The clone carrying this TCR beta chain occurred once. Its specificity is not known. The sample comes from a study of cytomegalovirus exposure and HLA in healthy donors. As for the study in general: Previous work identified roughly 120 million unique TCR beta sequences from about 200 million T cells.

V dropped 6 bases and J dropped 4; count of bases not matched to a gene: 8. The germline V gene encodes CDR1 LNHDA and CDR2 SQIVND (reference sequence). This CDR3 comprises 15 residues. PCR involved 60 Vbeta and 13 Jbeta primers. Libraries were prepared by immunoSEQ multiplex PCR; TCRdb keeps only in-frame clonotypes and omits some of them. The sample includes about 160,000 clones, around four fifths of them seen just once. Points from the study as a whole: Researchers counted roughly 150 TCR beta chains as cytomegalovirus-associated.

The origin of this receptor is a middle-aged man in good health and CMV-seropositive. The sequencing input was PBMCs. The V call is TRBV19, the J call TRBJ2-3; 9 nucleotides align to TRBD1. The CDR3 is CASSAGTGYSDTQYF. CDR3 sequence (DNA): TGTGCCAGTAGCGCCGGGACAGGGTATTCAGATACGCAGTATTTT.